A single sample is the source of the 26 T cell receptor beta chains below, sequenced in a study of blood T cells in healthy people across ages. Sample-barcoded 5' priming and a J-beta primer mix drove a second PCR of roughly 6 to 12 cycles. TCRdb reprocessed the 5' RACE reads via MiXCR and lists one record per CDR3 protein. In the table there are 910,000 or so distinct CDR3 sequences, 51% of which are singletons. Input material: blood. The receptor source for this set is a woman in her sixties or seventies in good health.

The rearrangement uses TRBV28 and TRBJ2-5, with D perhaps matching TRBD2 (6 bases). The length of the CDR3 is 14 residues. V was shortened by 7 bases and J by 2 bases, with 14 bases between the two germline ends. CDR1 and CDR2 (germline): MDHEN, SYDVKM. CDR3 amino acids: CASIPDSGQETQYF. The CDR3 DNA is TGTGCCAGCATCCCCGATAGCGGACAAGAGACCCAGTACTTC.

The rearrangement uses TRBV20-1 and TRBJ2-5; D perhaps matches TRBD1 (5 bases). Trimming removed 3 bases at V and 0 bases at J, with 14 bases between. The CDR3 spans 15 residues. The germline V gene encodes CDR1 DFQATT and CDR2 SNEGSKA (reference sequence). This CDR3 reads CSARPLDKDQETQYF. The CDR3 bases are TGCAGTGCTAGGCCCCTGGACAAGGACCAAGAGACCCAGTACTTC.

This chain links TRBV20-1 with TRBJ2-5, with D perhaps TRBD1 (6 bases). The germline V and J ends were trimmed by 4 bases and 2 bases, with 17 bases remaining between them. This CDR3 contains 15 residues. Germline lookup yields CDR1 DFQATT and CDR2 SNEGSKA (reference sequence). The CDR3, as DNA: TGCAGTGCTACAACTACAGGGTGGGGGCAAGAGACCCAGTACTTC. Its protein is CSATTTGWGQETQYF.

This clonotype was seen a single time. The CDR3 DNA reads TGTGCCAGCAGCTCCCACCGGGACCCACTCTACGAGCAGTACTTC. Its protein product is CASSSHRDPLYEQYF. The chain is built from TRBV28 and TRBJ2-5; D may correspond to TRBD1 or TRBD2 (5 bases each). The DNA end lines up better with TRBJ2-7; the J call may be wrong. The CDR3 is 15 residues long. Germline V gives CDR1 MDHEN, CDR2 SYDVKM.

This rearrangement joins TRBV7-2 to TRBJ2-6; D ambiguous. Germline V gene data show CDR1 as SGHTA and CDR2 as FQGNSA. With 1 base removed from V and 4 bases from J, the gap between germline ends came to 5 bases. The CDR3 is 14 residues long. This chain's CDR3 is CASSLDGGANVLTF. CDR3 DNA sequence: TGTGCCAGCAGCTTAGATGGCGGGGCCAACGTCCTGACTTTC.

This clonotype was recorded many times. V gene TRBV4-2 combines with J gene TRBJ2-4; tentative D call: TRBD2 (5 bases). The V end lost 0 bases, the J end lost 8 bases, and 5 bases lay between the germline ends. The CDR3 consists of 12 residues. Germline lookup yields CDR1 LGHNA and CDR2 YNFKEQ. This chain's CDR3 is CASSQERDIQYF. The CDR3 DNA is TGTGCCAGCAGCCAAGAGAGGGACATTCAGTACTTC.

This clonotype has only a few counts. This chain uses TRBV10-1 with TRBJ2-7; D not resolved. CDR3 length: 13 amino acids. CDR1 is WNHNN and CDR2 is SYGVQD in the germline V gene (reference sequence). Deletions cut 3 bases from V and 4 bases from J, with 10 bases between. The CDR3 here is CASSDGLGYEQYF. CDR3 nucleotides: TGCGCCAGCAGTGACGGGCTAGGATACGAGCAGTACTTC.

V and J are TRBV14 and TRBJ2-3; unclear D gene. Germline-derived CDR1 and CDR2 are SGHDN and FVKESK. V was trimmed by 3 bases and J by 8 bases, leaving 9 bases between them. The CDR3 extends over 12 amino acids. Written as DNA, the CDR3 is TGTGCCAGCAGCCAGGCTGAGGCTACGCAGTATTTT. It encodes CASSQAEATQYF.

This clonotype was detected only a few times. The rearrangement links TRBV6-5 to TRBJ2-3; a possible D gene is TRBD2 (5 bases). CDR1 is MNHEY, CDR2 SVGAGI, per germline. CDR3 length equals 13 residues. The V gene lost 10 bases and the J gene lost 0 bases, with 11 bases spanning the gap. CDR3 nucleotide sequence: TGTGCCACTCTAGCCGGGAGCACAGATACGCAGTATTTT. Residues: CATLAGSTDTQYF.

This clonotype was observed a handful of times. V and J are TRBV20-1 and TRBJ2-1; TRBD1 is a possible D gene (7 bases). From germline, CDR1 is DFQATT and CDR2 SNEGSKA (reference sequence). The CDR3 loop spans 13 amino acids. With 7 bases removed from V and 5 bases from J, the gap between germline ends came to 15 bases. CDR3 DNA: TGCAGTGAGGAGGGGGCAAAAAACAATGAGCAGTTCTTC. Its protein product is CSEEGAKNNEQFF.

This chain connects TRBV27 to TRBJ2-1; TRBD1 is a possible D gene (6 bases). V gave up 5 bases and J gave up 5 bases, with 19 bases separating them. The length of the CDR3 is 16 residues. From germline, CDR1 is MNHEY and CDR2 SMNVEV (reference sequence). CDR3 DNA: TGTGCCAGCAGTGCCCTACCAGGGGCGGCCCACAATGAGCAGTTCTTC. Its protein is CASSALPGAAHNEQFF.

The rearrangement joins TRBV29-1 to TRBJ1-4; D remains unclear. Germline V gene data show CDR1 as SQVTM and CDR2 as ANQGSEA. The CDR3 runs 12 residues. V lost 4 bases to trimming and J lost 8 bases, with 11 bases between them. The CDR3 loop reads CSVGRAGEKLFF. DNA for the CDR3: TGCAGCGTTGGCCGGGCCGGGGAAAAACTGTTTTTT.

CDR3 amino acids: CASSPPGQKQETQYF. The CDR3 DNA sequence: TGTGCCAGCAGTCCTCCGGGACAGAAACAAGAGACCCAGTACTTC. This rearrangement joins TRBV12-3 or TRBV12-4 to TRBJ2-5; 7 bases align to TRBD1. CDR3 length equals 15 residues. V shed 5 bases and J 2 bases; nucleotides not matched to a gene: 8.

J is TRBJ2-1 and V is TRBV28; D possibly corresponds to TRBD2 (7 bases). Germline CDR1 MDHEN, CDR2 SYDVKM. V lost 3 bases and J 9 bases, leaving 21 bases between the germline ends. CDR3 length: 16 amino acids. The CDR3 is CASSLGGAGEVFEQFF. CDR3 DNA: TGTGCCAGCAGTTTGGGGGGGGCGGGGGAGGTCTTTGAGCAGTTCTTC.

This chain uses TRBV3-1 with TRBJ2-1, with no clear D. CDR3 length: 12 amino acids. Per the germline V gene, CDR1 is LGHDT and CDR2 is YNNKEL (reference sequence). V gave up 4 bases and J gave up 15 bases, with 16 bases separating them. CDR3 in DNA: TGTGCCAGCAGCCCTCGCCGCCCTTTTGTGTTCTTC. Its translation: CASSPRRPFVFF.

V and J are TRBV4-3 and TRBJ1-2; D remains ambiguous. V gave up 3 bases and J gave up 9 bases, with 17 bases separating them. CDR3 length equals 14 residues. Per the germline V gene, CDR1 is LGHNA and CDR2 is YSLEER. DNA of the CDR3: TGCGCCAGCAGCCAGGGCAACAGTGACGGTCGCTACACCTTC. This translates into CASSQGNSDGRYTF.

CDR3 in amino acids: CSAIHGGAHEQYF. In nucleotides, the CDR3 is TGCAGTGCTATCCACGGGGGAGCCCACGAGCAGTACTTC. The rearrangement links TRBV20-1 to TRBJ2-1; possibly TRBD2 for D (6 bases). The end of the DNA is better explained by TRBJ2-7, so the J call may be wrong. The CDR3 consists of 13 residues. Germline V lookup: CDR1 DFQATT, CDR2 SNEGSKA (reference sequence).

The V gene is TRBV7-2, the J gene TRBJ1-4; D call uncertain. Germline values: CDR1 SGHTA, CDR2 FQGNSA. V gave up 1 base and J gave up 5 bases, with 11 bases separating them. The CDR3 is 15 amino acids. CDR3 region: CASSLDSGRNEKLFF. Written as DNA, the CDR3 is TGTGCCAGCAGCTTAGACAGCGGACGGAATGAAAAACTGTTTTTT.

The chain has TRBV6-4 and TRBJ2-3, with no clear D. CDR3 size: 15 residues. The germline V and J ends were trimmed by 3 bases and 1 base, with 11 bases remaining between them. Per the germline V gene, CDR1 is MRHNA and CDR2 is SNTAGT. Written as DNA, the CDR3 is TGTGCCAGCAGTGATGGGGAAGGTGGCACAGATACGCAGTATTTT. Protein sequence: CASSDGEGGTDTQYF.

This chain connects TRBV6-6 to TRBJ1-2; D not resolved. With 6 bases removed from V and 6 bases from J, the gap between germline ends came to 14 bases. Germline loops: CDR1 MNHNY, CDR2 SVGAGI (reference sequence). CDR3 length: 13 amino acids. CDR3 region: CASSPRAGDGYTF. Written as DNA, the CDR3 is TGTGCCAGCAGCCCTCGGGCAGGCGATGGCTACACCTTC.

This clonotype occurred a few times. This sequence joins TRBV25-1 and TRBJ1-6, with a weak D call TRBD1 (6 bases). CDR3 length: 15 amino acids. The ends were cut back, 5 bases at V and 9 bases at J, with 17 bases in the middle. Germline loops: CDR1 MGHDK, CDR2 SYGVNS. In DNA form, the CDR3 reads TGTGCCAGCAGTCACATACAGGGAGCGGGTTCACCCCTCCACTTT. Translation: CASSHIQGAGSPLHF.

The chain joins TRBV5-1 to TRBJ2-3; TRBD2 might be the D (6 bases). The CDR3 sequence is 13 residues long. V was trimmed by 5 bases and J by 3 bases, leaving 10 bases between them. Germline V lookup: CDR1 SGHRS, CDR2 YFSETQ. Here the CDR3 DNA reads TGCGCCAGCAGTATGCGGGAAACAGATACGCAGTATTTT. It specifies CASSMRETDTQYF.

This clonotype showed up just a few times. The V gene is TRBV10-3, the J gene TRBJ2-4; TRBD1 might be the D (6 bases). This CDR3 is 14 amino acids long. V lost 10 bases and J lost 4, with 17 bases in between. Per the germline V gene, CDR1 is ENHRY and CDR2 is SYGVKD. CDR3 nucleotides: TGTGCCACACAGGGTGAAAATATAAAAAACATTCAGTACTTC. This sequence encodes CATQGENIKNIQYF.

The rearrangement joins TRBV7-2 to TRBJ2-1; 7 bases fit TRBD2. Germline-derived CDR1 and CDR2 are SGHTA and FQGNSA. J was trimmed by 2 bases and V by 3 bases; bases with no gene match: 4. The CDR3 runs to 15 residues. CDR3 in DNA: TGTGCCAGCAGCTTTCTAGCGGTTACCTACAATGAGCAGTTCTTC. Its protein is CASSFLAVTYNEQFF.

The chain links TRBV11-2 to TRBJ1-2, with a possible D match to TRBD1 (5 bases). Germline values: CDR1 SGHAT, CDR2 FQNNGV. CDR3 length: 15 residues. The V end lost 3 bases, the J end lost 8 bases, and 19 bases lay between the germline ends. The CDR3 region is CASSFNAQGEGGYTF. DNA of the CDR3: TGTGCCAGCAGCTTCAACGCTCAGGGTGAGGGCGGCTACACCTTC.

The chain is built from TRBV11-2 and TRBJ2-2; 7 nucleotides line up with TRBD1. This CDR3 has 15 amino acids. CDR1 is SGHAT and CDR2 is FQNNGV in the germline V gene. Trimming at V came to 5 bases and at J to 3 bases, leaving 6 bases not matched to a gene. The DNA of the CDR3 is TGTGCCAGCAGCCAAGAGGGGGCTTACACCGGGGAGCTGTTTTTT. This translates into CASSQEGAYTGELFF.